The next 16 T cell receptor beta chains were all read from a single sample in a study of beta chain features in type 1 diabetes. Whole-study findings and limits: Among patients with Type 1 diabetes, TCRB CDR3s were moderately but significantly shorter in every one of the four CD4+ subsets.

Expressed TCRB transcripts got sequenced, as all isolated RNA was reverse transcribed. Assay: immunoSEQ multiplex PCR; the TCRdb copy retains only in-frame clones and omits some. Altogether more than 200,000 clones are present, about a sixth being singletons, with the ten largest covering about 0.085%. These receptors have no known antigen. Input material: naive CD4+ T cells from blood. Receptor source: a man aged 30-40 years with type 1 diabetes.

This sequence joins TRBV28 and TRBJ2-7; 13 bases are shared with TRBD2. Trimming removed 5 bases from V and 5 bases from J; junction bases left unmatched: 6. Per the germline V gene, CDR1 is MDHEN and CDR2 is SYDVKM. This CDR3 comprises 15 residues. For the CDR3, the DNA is TGTGCCAGCAGTCCCGTCGGACTAGCGGGAGACGAGCAGTACTTC. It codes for CASSPVGLAGDEQYF. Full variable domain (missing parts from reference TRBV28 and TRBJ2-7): DVKVTQSSRYLVKRTGEKVFLECVQDMDHENMFWYRQDPGLGLRLIYFSYDVKMKEKGDIPEGYSVSREKKERFSLILESASTNQTSMYLCASSPVGLAGDEQYFGPGTRLTVT.

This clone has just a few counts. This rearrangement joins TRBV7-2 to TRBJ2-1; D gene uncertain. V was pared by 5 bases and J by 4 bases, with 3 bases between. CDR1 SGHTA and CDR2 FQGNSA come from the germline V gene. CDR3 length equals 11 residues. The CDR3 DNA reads TGTGCCAGCAGCGTGTACAATGAGCAGTTCTTC. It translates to CASSVYNEQFF.

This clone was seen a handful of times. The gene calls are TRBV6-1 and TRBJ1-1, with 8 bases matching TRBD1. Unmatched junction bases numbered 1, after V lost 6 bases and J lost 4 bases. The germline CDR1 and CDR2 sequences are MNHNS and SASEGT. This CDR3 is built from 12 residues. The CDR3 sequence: CASRTGGTEAFF. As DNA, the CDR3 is TGTGCCAGCAGAACAGGGGGCACTGAAGCTTTCTTT.

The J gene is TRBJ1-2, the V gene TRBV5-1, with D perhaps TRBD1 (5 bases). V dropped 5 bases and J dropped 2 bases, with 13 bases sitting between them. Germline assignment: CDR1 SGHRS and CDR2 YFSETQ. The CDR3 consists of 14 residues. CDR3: CASRLTQANYGYTF. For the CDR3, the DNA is TGCGCCAGCAGGCTGACACAGGCGAACTATGGCTACACCTTC.

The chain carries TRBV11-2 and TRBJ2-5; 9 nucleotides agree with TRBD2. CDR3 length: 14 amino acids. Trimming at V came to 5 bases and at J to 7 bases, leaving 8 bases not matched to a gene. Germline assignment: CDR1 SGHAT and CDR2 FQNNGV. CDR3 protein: CASSGRTSVATQYF. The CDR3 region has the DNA TGTGCCAGCAGCGGCAGGACTAGCGTCGCGACCCAGTACTTC. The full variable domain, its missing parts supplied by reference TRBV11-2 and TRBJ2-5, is EAGVAQSPRYKIIEKRQSVAFWCNPISGHATLYWYQQILGQGPKLLIQFQNNGVVDDSQLPKDRFSAERLKGVDSTLKIQPAKLEDSAVYLCASSGRTSVATQYFGPGTRLLVL.

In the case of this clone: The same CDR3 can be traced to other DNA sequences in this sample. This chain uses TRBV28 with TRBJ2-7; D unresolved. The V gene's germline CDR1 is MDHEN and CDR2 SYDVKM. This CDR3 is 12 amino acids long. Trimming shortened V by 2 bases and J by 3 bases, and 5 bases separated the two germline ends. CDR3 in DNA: TGTGCCAGCAGTTTAAGAGACTACGAGCAGTACTTC. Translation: CASSLRDYEQYF. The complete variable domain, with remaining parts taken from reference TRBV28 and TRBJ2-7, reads DVKVTQSSRYLVKRTGEKVFLECVQDMDHENMFWYRQDPGLGLRLIYFSYDVKMKEKGDIPEGYSVSREKKERFSLILESASTNQTSMYLCASSLRDYEQYFGPGTRLTVT.

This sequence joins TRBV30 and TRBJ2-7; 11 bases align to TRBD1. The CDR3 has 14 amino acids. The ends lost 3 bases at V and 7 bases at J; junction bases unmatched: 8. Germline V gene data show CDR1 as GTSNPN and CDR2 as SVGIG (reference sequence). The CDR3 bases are TGTGCCTGGAGACTAGCCGGGACAGGGGGAGAGCAGTACTTC. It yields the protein CAWRLAGTGGEQYF.

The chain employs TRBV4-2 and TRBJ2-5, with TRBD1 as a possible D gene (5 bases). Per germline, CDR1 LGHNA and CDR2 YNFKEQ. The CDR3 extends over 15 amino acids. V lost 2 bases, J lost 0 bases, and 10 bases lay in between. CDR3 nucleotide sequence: TGTGCCAGCAGCCAAAAGGACAAGAACCAAGAGACCCAGTACTTC. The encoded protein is CASSQKDKNQETQYF.

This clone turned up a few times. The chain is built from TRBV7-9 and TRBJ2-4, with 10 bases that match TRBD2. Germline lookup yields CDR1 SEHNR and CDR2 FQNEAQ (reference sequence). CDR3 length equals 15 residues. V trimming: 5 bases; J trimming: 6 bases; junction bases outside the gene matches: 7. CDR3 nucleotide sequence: TGTGCCAGCAGCCTTAGCGGGAGGATCTTAAACATTCAGTACTTC. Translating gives CASSLSGRILNIQYF.

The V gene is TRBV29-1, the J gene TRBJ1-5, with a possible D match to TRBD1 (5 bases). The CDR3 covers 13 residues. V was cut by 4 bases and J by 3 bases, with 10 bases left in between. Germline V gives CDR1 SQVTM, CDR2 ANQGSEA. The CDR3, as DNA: TGCAGCGTTGCCCCGGGGCTCAATCAGCCCCAGCATTTT. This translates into CSVAPGLNQPQHF. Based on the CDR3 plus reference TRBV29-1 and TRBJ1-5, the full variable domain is SAVISQKPSRDICQRGTSLTIQCQVDSQVTMMFWYRQQPGQSLTLIATANQGSEATYESGFVIDKFPISRPNLTFSTLTVSNMSPEDSSIYLCSVAPGLNQPQHFGDGTRLSIL.

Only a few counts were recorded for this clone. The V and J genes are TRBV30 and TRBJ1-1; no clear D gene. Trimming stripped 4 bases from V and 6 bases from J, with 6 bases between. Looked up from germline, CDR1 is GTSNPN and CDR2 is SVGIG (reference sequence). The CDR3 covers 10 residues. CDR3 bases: TGTGCCTGGATTCCCTCTGAAGCTTTCTTT. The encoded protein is CAWIPSEAFF.

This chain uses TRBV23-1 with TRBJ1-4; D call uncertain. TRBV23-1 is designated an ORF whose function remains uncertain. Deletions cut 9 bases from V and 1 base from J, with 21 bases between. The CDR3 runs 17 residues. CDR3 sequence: CARDLRKGPGTNEKLFF. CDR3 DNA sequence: TGCGCCAGGGATCTCAGGAAAGGCCCTGGAACTAATGAAAAACTGTTTTTT.

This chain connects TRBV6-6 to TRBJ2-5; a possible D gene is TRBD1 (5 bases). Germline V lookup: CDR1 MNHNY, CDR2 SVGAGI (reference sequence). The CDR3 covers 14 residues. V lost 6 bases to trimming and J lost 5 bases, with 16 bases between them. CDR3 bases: TGTGCCAGCAGAGGGGTACGCGGTAGGGAGACCCAGTACTTC. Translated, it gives CASRGVRGRETQYF.

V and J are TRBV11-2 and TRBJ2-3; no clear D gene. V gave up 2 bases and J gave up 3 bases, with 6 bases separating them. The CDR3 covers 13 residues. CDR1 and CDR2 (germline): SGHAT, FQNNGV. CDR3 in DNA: TGTGCCAGCAGCTTACAGCGAACAGATACGCAGTATTTT. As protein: CASSLQRTDTQYF.

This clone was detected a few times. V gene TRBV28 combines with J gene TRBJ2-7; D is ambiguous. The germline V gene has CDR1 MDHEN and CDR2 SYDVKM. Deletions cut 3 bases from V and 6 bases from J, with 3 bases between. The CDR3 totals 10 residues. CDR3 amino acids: CASSFSEQYF. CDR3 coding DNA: TGTGCCAGCAGTTTCTCCGAGCAGTACTTC.

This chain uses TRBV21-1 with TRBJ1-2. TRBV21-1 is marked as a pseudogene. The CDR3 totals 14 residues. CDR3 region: CASSLRGQVYGYTF. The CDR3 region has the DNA TGTGCCAGCAGCCTCCGCGGCCAGGTCTATGGCTACACCTTC.